These 8 T cell receptor beta chains originate from one sample sequenced in a study of T cell responses to AZD1222 COVID-19 vaccine (dated by TCRdb to about 2021). Reading the label with the study, this specimen's time point is: baseline before first vaccination. Sample treatment or condition, as interpreted from the label and publication: meningococcal conjugate vaccine given as trial control. Preparation of the library involved the immunoSEQ multiplex PCR assay. TCRdb obtained this table from immuneACCESS and retained in-frame rearrangements with V and J assigned. These tables miss some clones; where compared with another copy, unresolved V genes account for less than half of the shortfall, and the remainder is unexplained. Within this sample are under 200,000 clones, with around 86% of them counted one time only. Clones ranked in the top ten supply about 3% of the sample. Sequenced material: peripheral blood, taken on day 0 of MenACWY control vaccination. The receptors were gathered from an adult in good health.

The chain couples TRBV19 to TRBJ2-7; D could derive from TRBD1 or TRBD2 (5 bases each). CDR1 LNHDA and CDR2 SQIVND come from the germline V gene (reference sequence). V lost 4 bases and J 2 bases, leaving 15 bases between the germline ends. The CDR3 length is 15 residues. CDR3 loop: CASSTQGTSAYEQYF. CDR3 DNA sequence: TGTGCCAGTAGTACCCAAGGGACGTCCGCCTACGAGCAGTACTTC.

The rearrangement uses TRBV28 and TRBJ1-4; D remains ambiguous. Germline loops: CDR1 MDHEN, CDR2 SYDVKM. The V and J ends lost 1 base and 2 bases respectively, with 11 bases between them. This CDR3 is 16 amino acids long. The CDR3 here is CASSLFGLGTNEKLFF. The CDR3 region has the DNA TGTGCCAGCAGTTTATTCGGGTTGGGCACTAATGAAAAACTGTTTTTT.

The rearrangement uses TRBV29-1 and TRBJ1-2; unclear D gene. The CDR3 covers 13 residues. Germline V CDR1 and CDR2: SQVTM, ANQGSEA. With 6 bases removed from V and 0 bases from J, the gap between germline ends came to 11 bases. CDR3 amino acids: CSVQESTNYGYTF. CDR3 nucleotides: TGCAGCGTGCAGGAGAGTACTAACTATGGCTACACCTTC.

V usage is TRBV9 and J usage is TRBJ1-2; 11 bases are a match to TRBD1. The V segment lost 4 bases and the J segment 8 bases; nucleotides outside the gene matches: 4. The germline gives CDR1 SGDLS, CDR2 YYNGEE. The CDR3 runs to 13 residues. Written as DNA, the CDR3 is TGTGCCAGCAGCAAAGGGACAGGGGGAGGCTACACCTTC. Translating it yields CASSKGTGGGYTF.

The chain employs TRBV30 and TRBJ2-2, with D unresolved. With 8 bases removed from V and 1 base from J, the gap between germline ends came to 11 bases. The CDR3 consists of 13 residues. Germline V gives CDR1 GTSNPN, CDR2 SVGIG (reference sequence). CDR3 DNA sequence: TGTGCCGGTAGTGGTCTGAACACCGGGGAGCTGTTTTTT. Protein sequence: CAGSGLNTGELFF. Combining the CDR3 with reference TRBV30 and TRBJ2-2 gives the whole variable domain SQTIHQWPATLVQPVGSPLSLECTVEGTSNPNLYWYRQAAGRGLQLLFYSVGIGQISSEVPQNLSASRPQDRQFILSSKKLLLSDSGFYLCAGSGLNTGELFFGEGSRLTVL.

The genes are TRBV19 and TRBJ1-5; D not resolved. Germline-derived CDR1 and CDR2 are LNHDA and SQIVND (reference sequence). Trimming shortened V by 2 bases and J by 2 bases, and 7 bases separated the two germline ends. The length of the CDR3 is 14 residues. The CDR3 DNA reads TGTGCCAGTAGTATAACCCCCCGCAATCAGCCCCAGCATTTT. Amino acid sequence: CASSITPRNQPQHF.

The chain employs TRBV28 and TRBJ2-7, with TRBD2 matching 9 bases. V trimming: 2 bases; J trimming: 4 bases; junction bases outside the gene matches: 6. There are 15 residues in the CDR3. Germline CDR1 MDHEN, CDR2 SYDVKM. CDR3 sequence: CASSLGLARNYEQYF. The CDR3 nucleotides are TGTGCCAGCAGTTTAGGACTAGCGAGAAATTACGAGCAGTACTTC.

The V gene is TRBV28, the J gene TRBJ1-1; TRBD1 aligns across 8 bases. With V trimmed by 5 bases and J by 4 bases, 9 bases remained unmatched. Germline values: CDR1 MDHEN, CDR2 SYDVKM. This CDR3 has 15 amino acids. CDR3 sequence reads: CASSIHTGGSTEAFF. The CDR3 coding sequence is TGTGCCAGCAGTATCCATACAGGGGGATCCACTGAAGCTTTCTTT. The whole variable domain, filled in from reference TRBV28 and TRBJ1-1, reads DVKVTQSSRYLVKRTGEKVFLECVQDMDHENMFWYRQDPGLGLRLIYFSYDVKMKEKGDIPEGYSVSREKKERFSLILESASTNQTSMYLCASSIHTGGSTEAFFGQGTRLTVV.